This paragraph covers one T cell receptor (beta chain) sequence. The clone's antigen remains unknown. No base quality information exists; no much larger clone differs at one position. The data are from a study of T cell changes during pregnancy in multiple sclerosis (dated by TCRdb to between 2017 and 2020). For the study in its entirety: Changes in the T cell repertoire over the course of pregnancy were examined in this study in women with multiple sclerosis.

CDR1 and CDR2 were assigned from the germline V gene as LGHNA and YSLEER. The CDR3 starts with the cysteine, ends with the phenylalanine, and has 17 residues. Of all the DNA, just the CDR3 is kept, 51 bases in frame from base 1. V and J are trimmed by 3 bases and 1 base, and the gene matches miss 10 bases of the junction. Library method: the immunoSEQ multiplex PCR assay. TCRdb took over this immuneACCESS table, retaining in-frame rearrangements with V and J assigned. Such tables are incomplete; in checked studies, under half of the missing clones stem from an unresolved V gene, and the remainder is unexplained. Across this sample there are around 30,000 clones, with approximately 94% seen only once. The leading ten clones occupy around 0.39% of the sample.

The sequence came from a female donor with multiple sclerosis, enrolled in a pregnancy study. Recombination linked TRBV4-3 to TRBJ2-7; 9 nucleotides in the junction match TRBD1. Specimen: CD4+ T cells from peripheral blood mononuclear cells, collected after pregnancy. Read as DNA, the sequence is TGCGCCAGCAGCCAGACTACCGGGACAGGGCTTTCCTACGAGCAGTACTTC. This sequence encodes CASSQTTGTGLSYEQYF.